A selection of T cell receptor beta chains follows, all from one sample in a study of T cells in Graves' hyperthyroidism and ophthalmopathy. TCRdb reprocessed the multiplex PCR reads with MiXCR, giving one entry per CDR3 protein. The sample includes over 500,000 distinct CDR3 sequences, over 15% of them seen just once. The sequencing sample was made of blood. The receptor set was obtained from a woman younger than 35 with Graves' ophthalmopathy. Both conserved end residues are part of each CDR3. D genes are given only for firm matches. For some rows the clone size is stated as once, few or many, or as a class when expanded; others skip it.

CASSLVAPDYIGKNIQYF TGTGCCAGCAGCTTGGTCGCGCCCGACTATATAGGCAAAAACATTCAGTACTTC TRBV5-6 few TRBJ2-4 NA
CAALRDDATTEAFF TGTGCCGCCTTACGGGACGATGCGACCACTGAAGCTTTCTTT TRBV6-1 many TRBJ1-1 NA
CASSPSRDHGSYGYTF TGTGCCAGCAGCCCGAGTCGGGATCACGGCAGCTATGGCTACACCTTC TRBV7-6 NA TRBJ1-2 NA
CASSGGTDQETQYF TGTGCCAGCAGTGGAGGGACCGACCAAGAGACCCAGTACTTC TRBV28 many TRBJ2-5 NA
CASSFEGLGTGELFF TGTGCCAGCAGCTTCGAAGGCCTGGGCACCGGGGAGCTGTTTTTT TRBV7-9 many TRBJ2-2 NA
CASSQALRRGSYEQYF TGTGCCAGCAGCCAAGCTTTGAGACGGGGTTCCTACGAGCAGTACTTC TRBV3-1 NA TRBJ2-7 NA
CASSAAGNPSNTEAFF TGTGCCAGCAGCGCGGCGGGGAACCCTAGTAACACTGAAGCTTTCTTT TRBV9 NA TRBJ1-1 NA
CAWNRGPYGYTF TGTGCCTGGAACCGAGGGCCCTATGGCTACACCTTC TRBV30 many TRBJ1-2 NA
CASSTPTSGYNEQFF TGTGCCAGCAGCACCCCGACTAGCGGATACAATGAGCAGTTCTTC TRBV13 NA TRBJ2-1 TRBD2
CASSPRAPAPSEQYF TGTGCCAGCAGTCCCCGGGCCCCCGCACCCTCCGAGCAGTACTTC TRBV28 many TRBJ2-7 NA
CASGDSLSYEQYF TGTGCCAGCGGGGACAGCCTCTCCTACGAGCAGTACTTC TRBV12-3/TRBV12-4 many TRBJ2-7 TRBD1
CASSLSDHNQPQHF TGTGCCAGCAGCCTATCCGATCACAATCAGCCCCAGCATTTT TRBV4-2 NA TRBJ1-5 NA
CSASDRVRTEAFF TGCAGTGCTTCGGACAGGGTCAGGACTGAAGCTTTCTTT TRBV20-1 many TRBJ1-1 TRBD1
CASSLPGVQETQYF TGTGCCAGCAGTTTACCAGGGGTCCAAGAGACCCAGTACTTC TRBV28 many TRBJ2-5 NA
CASSVGGGTADTQYF TGTGCCAGCAGCGTAGGAGGGGGAACCGCTGATACGCAGTATTTT TRBV9 few TRBJ2-3 NA
CASSTTGGRQETQYF TGTGCCAGCAGCACGACAGGGGGTAGACAAGAGACCCAGTACTTC TRBV9 once TRBJ2-5 TRBD1
CASSLASLGTWNTEAFF TGTGCCAGCAGCTTAGCCTCGTTGGGGACATGGAACACTGAAGCTTTCTTT TRBV11-2 many TRBJ1-1 NA
CAISELAGDEQYF TGTGCCATCAGTGAACTAGCGGGAGACGAGCAGTACTTC TRBV10-3 NA TRBJ2-7 TRBD2
CSAGSPGYAYEQYF TGCAGTGCTGGTTCTCCAGGATACGCTTACGAGCAGTACTTC TRBV20-1 few TRBJ2-7 NA
CASSFTGQSAGYTF TGTGCCAGCAGCTTCACGGGACAATCGGCTGGCTACACCTTC TRBV11-2 NA TRBJ1-2 NA
CASSLEPSGGYNEQFF TGTGCCAGCAGCTTAGAGCCCAGCGGGGGGTACAATGAGCAGTTCTTC TRBV11-2 many TRBJ2-1 TRBD2
CASSSDRATGELFF TGTGCCAGCAGCTCTGACAGGGCCACCGGGGAGCTGTTTTTT TRBV11-3 NA TRBJ2-2 TRBD1